The clone carrying this T cell receptor beta chain has just a few counts. As yet, its antigen is unknown. This specimen comes from a study of T cells in Graves' hyperthyroidism and ophthalmopathy. Enrolled ophthalmopathy patients presented with a Clinical Activity Score of at least 3, a NOSPECS grade of at least 4, and disease duration under 3 months. Thyroid ultrasound, orbital computed tomography, clinical symptoms, and serum thyroxine and TRAb underpinned diagnoses. Amplified TCR beta CDR3 regions came from RNA transcripts. The TCR CDR3 first-round RT-PCR relied on the HTBI primer set. Each CDR3 protein is one row after TCRdb ran MiXCR on the multiplex PCR reads. The sample carries a few hundred thousand distinct CDR3 sequences, about a sixth recorded once. Germline CDR1 reads MRHNA; CDR2 reads SNTAGT. The junction had 7 bases not matched to a gene; V was cut back by 6 bases and J by 2 bases. CDR3 length: 16 amino acids.

Study findings and constraints: Ophthalmopathy and stable hyperthyroidism were separated by a 13 V-J model. Blood held most thyroid clonotypes expanded above 0.001 frequency.

The sequencing input was blood. This chain connects TRBV6-4 to TRBJ1-2, with 12 nucleotides matching TRBD1. This receptor was identified in a middle-aged woman with Graves' ophthalmopathy. CDR3 region: CASRAGTGGRNYGYTF. The CDR3 DNA sequence: TGTGCCAGCAGGGCGGGGACAGGGGGCCGGAACTATGGCTACACCTTC.